This record concerns one T cell receptor beta chain sequence. This sample was taken from a study of cytomegalovirus exposure and HLA in healthy donors. Primers included in the PCR were 60 Vbeta and 13 Jbeta primers. Repertoires were generated with immunoSEQ multiplex PCR, while TCRdb's copy carries only in-frame clones and drops some. Among just under 70,000 clones listed, 80% to 90% were seen once. Germline V gene data show CDR1 as LNHDA and CDR2 as SQIVND (reference sequence). The CDR3 totals 12 residues. The V and J ends lost 5 bases and 5 bases respectively, with 8 bases between them. Sequenced sample: PBMCs. V usage is TRBV19 and J usage is TRBJ2-3; the D is unclear. This TCR derives from a human donor in good health. The DNA of the CDR3 is TGTGCCAGTAGTTCCCGCAGAGATACGCAGTATTTT. This sequence encodes CASSSRRDTQYF.